The TCR beta chain described here comes from a study of graft-versus-host responses after intestinal transplantation. Study-wide background: Each of the recipients got a multivisceral, liver-intestinal, or isolated intestinal transplant. Findings and limits, study-wide: GvH clones were found in recipient marrow; some appeared first in ileum or blood. Declines in HvG clones occurring early post-transplant were associated with peak circulating GvH clone levels.

The repertoire was sequenced with immunoSEQ multiplex PCR; TCRdb's copy has only in-frame clones and lacks some. Here the sample spans over 45,000 clones, almost 95% being singletons. As for this clone: Its specificity is not known.

The material sequenced was unstimulated CD4+ T cells sorted from spleen or lymph node cells, taken before transplant. The origin of this receptor is a human donor who was the organ donor for an intestinal transplant.

The CDR3: CASSYSGNQGTEAFF. DNA of the CDR3: TGTGCCAGCAGTTACTCGGGCAACCAGGGGACTGAAGCTTTCTTT. The genes are TRBV6-5 and TRBJ1-1; a possible D gene is TRBD1 (6 bases). Germline assignment: CDR1 MNHEY and CDR2 SVGAGI. This CDR3 is 15 amino acids long. Trimming took 0 bases from V and 5 from J, leaving 13 bases between them.